Listed here is a single T cell receptor beta chain. The record originates from a study of blood T cell repertoires in COVID-19. This CDR3 spans 19 amino acids. Germline V gene data show CDR1 as WNHNN and CDR2 as SYGVQD (reference sequence). Trimming at V came to 6 bases and at J to 1 base, leaving 20 bases not matched to a gene. Clones were read by immunoSEQ multiplex PCR, and TCRdb kept only the in-frame ones, dropping some. The sample holds 30,000 to 45,000 clones, roughly 80% seen once. The source of this sequence is a man at least 80 years old with active or convalescent COVID-19. The rearrangement links TRBV10-1 to TRBJ1-1; 7 bases fit TRBD1. Sample: peripheral blood. The CDR3 here is CASRRDSLNPGLWNTEAFF. The CDR3 DNA is TGCGCCAGCAGGAGGGACAGCCTCAACCCAGGTCTTTGGAACACTGAAGCTTTCTTT.